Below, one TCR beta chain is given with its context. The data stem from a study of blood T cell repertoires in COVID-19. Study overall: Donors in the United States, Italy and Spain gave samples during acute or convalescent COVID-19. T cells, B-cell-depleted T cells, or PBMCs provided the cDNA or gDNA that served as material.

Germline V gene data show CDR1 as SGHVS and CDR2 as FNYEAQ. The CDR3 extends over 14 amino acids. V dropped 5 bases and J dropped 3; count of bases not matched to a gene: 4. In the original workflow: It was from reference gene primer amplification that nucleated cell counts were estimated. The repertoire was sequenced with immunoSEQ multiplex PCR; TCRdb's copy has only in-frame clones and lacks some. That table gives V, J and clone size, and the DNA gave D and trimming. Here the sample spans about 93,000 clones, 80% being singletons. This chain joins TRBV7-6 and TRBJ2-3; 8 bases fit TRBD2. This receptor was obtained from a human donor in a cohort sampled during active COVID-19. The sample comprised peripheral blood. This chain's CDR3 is CASSRGGGTDTQYF. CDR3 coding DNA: TGTGCCAGCAGCCGGGGCGGGGGGACAGATACGCAGTATTTT.